This TCR beta chain was identified during a study of naive and memory T cell subsets. Details on this clonotype: What it binds is not known.

Both TRBC1 and TRBC2 were covered by a beta constant-region primer of two equimolar oligonucleotides. Nested alpha and beta constant-region primers with the SP2 primer drove four PCR rounds on ligated cDNA. A single record per CDR3 protein comes from TCRdb applying MiXCR to the UMI-ligation and nested PCR reads. The sample shows approximately 80,000 distinct CDR3 sequences, 9% to 9.5% of them seen only once. The germline CDR1 and CDR2 sequences are SNHLY and FYNNEI. V was shortened by 6 bases and J by 8 bases, with 20 bases between the two germline ends. The CDR3 consists of 15 residues. Findings and limits, study-wide: A few larger clonotypes appeared in naive repertoires, especially CD8, possibly memory cells re-expressing CD45RA.

The chain combines TRBV2 with TRBJ2-1, with D unclear. The TCR was taken from a human donor in good health. Specimen: naive CD8+ T cells from blood. CDR3 sequence reads: CASSDPSSRGDEQFF. The CDR3 DNA reads as TGTGCCAGCAGCGACCCTAGTTCGCGAGGCGATGAGCAGTTCTTC.